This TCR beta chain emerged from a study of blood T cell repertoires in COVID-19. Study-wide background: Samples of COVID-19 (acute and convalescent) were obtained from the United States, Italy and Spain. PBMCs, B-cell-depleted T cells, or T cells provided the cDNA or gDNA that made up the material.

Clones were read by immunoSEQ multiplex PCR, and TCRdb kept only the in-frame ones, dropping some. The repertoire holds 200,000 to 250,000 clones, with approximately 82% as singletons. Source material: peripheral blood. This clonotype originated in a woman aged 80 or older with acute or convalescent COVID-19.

The CDR3 here is CASSGGPFTGELFF. CDR3 bases: TGCGCCAGCAGCGGTGGGCCGTTCACCGGGGAGCTGTTTTTT. The genes are TRBV5-1 and TRBJ2-2; D remains ambiguous. V dropped 4 bases and J dropped 4 bases, with 11 bases sitting between them. Germline V CDR1 and CDR2: SGHRS, YFSETQ. The CDR3 sequence is 14 residues long.